The present T cell receptor (beta chain) was sequenced within a study of blood T cell repertoires in COVID-19. Generated by immunoSEQ multiplex PCR, the TCRdb table keeps only in-frame clones and is missing some. The data hold roughly 26,000 clones, with around 87% observed a single time. The CDR3 covers 10 residues. Trimming removed 5 bases from V and 6 bases from J, with 8 bases in between. Per the germline V gene, CDR1 is DFQATT and CDR2 is SNEGSKA (reference sequence). The V gene is TRBV20-1, the J gene TRBJ2-7; D gene unclear. Input material: peripheral blood. The sequence was collected from a human donor with active COVID-19. The donor label of this sample is uncertain. In DNA, the CDR3 is TGCAGTGCTGGAGCTAGCGAGCAGTACTTC. Translating it yields CSAGASEQYF.